A selection of T cell receptor beta chains follows, all from one sample in a study of cytomegalovirus exposure and HLA in healthy donors. TCRdb's copy holds only in-frame clones and misses some; the assay was immunoSEQ multiplex PCR. The sample includes about 160,000 clones. The specimen sequenced was PBMCs. Every receptor here comes from a man aged 25-45 years in good health and CMV-seronegative. Each CDR3 is given with its conserved first and last residue. D genes are given only for firm matches.

>TRBV28|TRBJ2-1|NA
TGTGCCAGCAGTCCTTATTGGGCAAATCAGGGCCACAATGAGCAGTTCTTC
CASSPYWANQGHNEQFF
>TRBV7-9|TRBJ2-2|TRBD2
TGTGCCAGCAGCTTACCTCCGAGACTAGCGGGAAACACCGGGGAGCTGTTTTTT
CASSLPPRLAGNTGELFF
>TRBV7-3|TRBJ2-3|NA
TGTGCCAGCAGCTTAACTGGCACCCCCCTCGATACGCAGTATTTT
CASSLTGTPLDTQYF
>TRBV4-3|TRBJ2-3|TRBD2
TGCGCCAGCAGCCCAAAACTAGCGGGCCTGGGTACAGATACGCAGTATTTT
CASSPKLAGLGTDTQYF
>TRBV6-1|TRBJ1-1|NA
TGTGCCAGCAGTGAACGGACAGAGAACACTGAAGCTTTCTTT
CASSERTENTEAFF
>TRBV5-1|TRBJ2-3|TRBD2
TGCGCCAGCAGCTTGGGGACCTTAGCGGGAGGGGGCACAGATACGCAGTATTTT
CASSLGTLAGGGTDTQYF
>TRBV4-2|TRBJ2-1|NA
TGTGCCAGCAGCCAAAACAATCCGGGAACCTACAATGAGCAGTTCTTC
CASSQNNPGTYNEQFF
>TRBV28|TRBJ2-7|TRBD1
TGTGCCAGCAGTTTATGGGGGACAGGGACCTACGAGCAGTACTTC
CASSLWGTGTYEQYF
>TRBV11-2|TRBJ2-2|TRBD1
TGTGCCAGCAGCGGCCGGGACAGGGTGAACACCGGGGAGCTGTTTTTT
CASSGRDRVNTGELFF
>TRBV25-1|TRBJ1-2|TRBD1
TGTGCCAGCAGTGAATGGGGGACAGGGGGCGAGAGTGGCTACACCTTC
CASSEWGTGGESGYTF
>TRBV5-8|TRBJ2-3|TRBD2
TGTGCCAGCAGCTCCCTATCCGGGACTAGCGGGAGGGGCACAGATACGCAGTATTTT
CASSSLSGTSGRGTDTQYF
>TRBV5-1|TRBJ2-1|NA
TGCGCCAGCAGCCCAGACTACAATGAGCAGTTCTTC
CASSPDYNEQFF
>TRBV11-2|TRBJ2-4|NA
TGTGCCAGCAGCACAGGAGCCTTGATAATTCAGTACTTC
CASSTGALIIQYF
>TRBV6-6|TRBJ2-1|NA
TGTGCCAGCAGCAGAGAGTACGGGAGTGGCAATGAGCAGTTCTTC
CASSREYGSGNEQFF
>TRBV5-1|TRBJ2-1|TRBD2
TGCGCCAGCAGCCAGGGACTAGCGGGAGACAATGAGCAGTTCTTC
CASSQGLAGDNEQFF
>TRBV30|TRBJ2-5|NA
TGTGCCTTGGACACCCCAACGGAGACCCAGTACTTC
CALDTPTETQYF
>TRBV6-1|TRBJ2-2|TRBD1
TGTGCCAGCTCCTGGGACAGTTCGAACACCGGGGAGCTGTTTTTT
CASSWDSSNTGELFF
>TRBV6-4|TRBJ1-1|TRBD1
TGTGCCAGCAGTGATGCGACAGGGGGCAGGACTGAAGCTTTCTTT
CASSDATGGRTEAFF
>TRBV5-6|TRBJ2-5|TRBD2
TGTGCCAGCAGCTCACGGGGGAGGGCCTGGGAGACCCAGTACTTC
CASSSRGRAWETQYF
>TRBV11-1|TRBJ1-6|NA
TGTGCCAGCAGCCTGGGCAGGGCCTCACCCCTCCACTTT
CASSLGRASPLHF
>TRBV7-9|TRBJ1-2|NA
TGTGCCAGCAGCAAATACAGGGAAAACTATGGCTACACCTTC
CASSKYRENYGYTF
>TRBV9|TRBJ2-1|TRBD2
TGTGCCAGCAGCGTAATATCAGGCGGGAGTAATGAGCAGTTCTTC
CASSVISGGSNEQFF
>TRBV19|TRBJ1-5|TRBD1
TGTGCCAGTAGCCGACAGGGACGAGGTCAGCCCCAGCATTTT
CASSRQGRGQPQHF
>TRBV11-3|TRBJ2-7|NA
TGTGCCAGCAGCTTTGGGCAGGCCGCCTACGAGCAGTACTTC
CASSFGQAAYEQYF
>TRBV30|TRBJ1-1|NA
TGTGCCTGGAGTGTACAAGGACAACTGTACACTGAAGCTTTCTTT
CAWSVQGQLYTEAFF
>TRBV10-3|TRBJ1-1|NA
TGTGCCATCAGAGCTACAGGCTTATCCACTGAAGCTTTCTTT
CAIRATGLSTEAFF
>TRBV5-1|TRBJ2-3|NA
TGCGCCAGCAGCTTCAGTCTCCCAGACACAGATACGCAGTATTTT
CASSFSLPDTDTQYF
>TRBV5-4|TRBJ1-1|NA
TGTGCCAGCAGTTCGGTTCAAATGAACACTGAAGCTTTCTTT
CASSSVQMNTEAFF
>TRBV27|TRBJ1-1|NA
TGTGCCAGCAGTTACCGGGGTGAGAGCTCTGAAGCTTTCTTT
CASSYRGESSEAFF
>TRBV18|TRBJ2-7|NA
TGTGCCAGCTCACCCATGCGGACATCGGACGAGCAGTACTTC
CASSPMRTSDEQYF
>TRBV20-1|TRBJ1-1|NA
TGCAGTGCCTCAGTTAACACTGAAGCTTTCTTT
CSASVNTEAFF
>TRBV29-1|TRBJ2-1|TRBD2
TGCAGCGTCCGACTAGCGGCCAAGACGGGTGAGCAGTTCTTC
CSVRLAAKTGEQFF
>TRBV11-3|TRBJ1-1|NA
TGTGCCAGCAGCTTAACAGGGAAGAACACTGAAGCTTTCTTT
CASSLTGKNTEAFF
>TRBV7-3|TRBJ2-2|TRBD2
TGTGCCAGCAGCCCTCCCGGACTAGCGGCCGGGGAGCTGTTTTTT
CASSPPGLAAGELFF
>TRBV18|TRBJ2-3|TRBD2
TGTGCCAGCTCACCCACTAGCGGGAGGCCAGATACGCAGTATTTT
CASSPTSGRPDTQYF
>TRBV19|TRBJ2-7|NA
TGTGCCAGTAGTATTGGGTCGTGGGCCCGTTCCTACGAGCAGTACTTC
CASSIGSWARSYEQYF
>TRBV5-5|TRBJ2-1|TRBD2
TGTGCCAGCAGGCCACTAGCGGGGAGGTACAATGAGCAGTTCTTC
CASRPLAGRYNEQFF
>TRBV11-3|TRBJ2-2|TRBD1
TGTGCCAGCAGCTTAAGTGGGACAGCGAACACCGGGGAGCTGTTTTTT
CASSLSGTANTGELFF
>TRBV5-6|TRBJ1-1|TRBD1
TGTGCCAGCAGCTTGGAAGGGGGCGGCACTGAAGCTTTCTTT
CASSLEGGGTEAFF
>TRBV10-1|TRBJ1-4|NA
TGCGCCAGCAGTGAGGAGAATGAAAAACTGTTTTTT
CASSEENEKLFF
>TRBV5-4|TRBJ2-5|TRBD2
TGTGCCAGCAGCATTACGGGACTAGCGGGGGAAGAGACCCAGTACTTC
CASSITGLAGEETQYF
>TRBV7-8|TRBJ1-4|TRBD1
TGTGCCAGCAGCGACAGGGAATCCGCTAATGAAAAACTGTTTTTT
CASSDRESANEKLFF
>TRBV5-5|TRBJ2-1|TRBD2
TGTGCCAGCAGCCACAGCGGGAGCCTGGTCAATGAGCAGTTCTTC
CASSHSGSLVNEQFF
>TRBV11-3|TRBJ1-1|NA
TGTGCCAGCAGCTTATTTCGGGACTTCGCTGAAGCTTTCTTT
CASSLFRDFAEAFF
>TRBV29-1|TRBJ2-7|NA
TGCAGCGGCACCAAAGGAGGGACAGTCCGGGAGCAGTACTTC
CSGTKGGTVREQYF
>TRBV15|TRBJ2-1|NA
TGTGCCACCAGCAGAGATAGCTCTAGCCCAGGCAATGAGCAGTTCTTC
CATSRDSSSPGNEQFF
>TRBV10-3|TRBJ2-2|TRBD1
TGTGCCATCAGTGTCGGGGACAGGGACGGGGAGCTGTTTTTT
CAISVGDRDGELFF
>TRBV7-2|TRBJ1-5|NA
TGTGCCAGCAGCTTAGTCAGCGAAAATCAGCCCCAGCATTTT
CASSLVSENQPQHF
>TRBV5-1|TRBJ2-1|NA
TGCGCCAGCAGCTTGGCGAGCGGACGATCCTACAATGAGCAGTTCTTC
CASSLASGRSYNEQFF
>TRBV6-1|TRBJ2-7|NA
TGTGCCAGCAGTGCCGGTAGCTCCTACGAGCAGTACTTC
CASSAGSSYEQYF
>TRBV5-1|TRBJ1-1|NA
TGCGCCAGCAGTCAGGGACAGAACACTGAAGCTTTCTTT
CASSQGQNTEAFF
>TRBV7-3|TRBJ2-7|NA
TGTGCCAGCAGCTTAGCGACAGCCTACGAGCAGTACTTC
CASSLATAYEQYF